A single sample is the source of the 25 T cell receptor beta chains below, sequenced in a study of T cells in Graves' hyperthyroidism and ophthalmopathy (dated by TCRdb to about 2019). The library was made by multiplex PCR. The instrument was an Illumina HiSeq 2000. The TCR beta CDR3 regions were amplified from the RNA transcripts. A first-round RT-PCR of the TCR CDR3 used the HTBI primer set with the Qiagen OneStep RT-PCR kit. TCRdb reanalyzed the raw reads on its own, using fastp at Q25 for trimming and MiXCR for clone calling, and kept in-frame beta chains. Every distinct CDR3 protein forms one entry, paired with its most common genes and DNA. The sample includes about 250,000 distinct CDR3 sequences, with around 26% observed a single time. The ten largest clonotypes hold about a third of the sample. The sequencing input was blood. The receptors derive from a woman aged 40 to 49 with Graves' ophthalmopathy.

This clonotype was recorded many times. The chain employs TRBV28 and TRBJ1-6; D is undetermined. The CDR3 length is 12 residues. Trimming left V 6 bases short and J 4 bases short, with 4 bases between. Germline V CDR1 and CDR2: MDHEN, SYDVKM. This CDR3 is CASSLYNSPLHF. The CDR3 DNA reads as TGTGCCAGCAGCCTTTATAATTCACCCCTCCACTTT. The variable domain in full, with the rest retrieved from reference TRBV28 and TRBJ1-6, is DVKVTQSSRYLVKRTGEKVFLECVQDMDHENMFWYRQDPGLGLRLIYFSYDVKMKEKGDIPEGYSVSREKKERFSLILESASTNQTSMYLCASSLYNSPLHFGNGTRLTVT.

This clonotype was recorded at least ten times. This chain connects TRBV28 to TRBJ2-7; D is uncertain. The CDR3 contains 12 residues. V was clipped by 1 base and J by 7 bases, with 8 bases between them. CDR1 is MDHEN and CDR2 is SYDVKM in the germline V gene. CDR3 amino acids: CASSLLEFEQYF. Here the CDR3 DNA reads TGTGCCAGCAGTTTATTAGAATTTGAGCAGTACTTC.

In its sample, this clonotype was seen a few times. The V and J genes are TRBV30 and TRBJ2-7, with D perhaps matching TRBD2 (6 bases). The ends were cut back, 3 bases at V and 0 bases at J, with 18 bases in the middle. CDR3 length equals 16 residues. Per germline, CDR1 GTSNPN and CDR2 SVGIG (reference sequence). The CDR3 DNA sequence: TGTGCCTGGAGCCCCCTCGGAGGGAAAATCTCCTACGAGCAGTACTTC. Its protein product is CAWSPLGGKISYEQYF.

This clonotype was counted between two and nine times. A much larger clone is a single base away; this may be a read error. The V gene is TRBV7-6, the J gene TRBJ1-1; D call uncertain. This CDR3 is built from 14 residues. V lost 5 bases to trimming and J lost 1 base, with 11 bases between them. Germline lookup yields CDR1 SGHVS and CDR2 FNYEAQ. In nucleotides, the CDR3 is TGTGCCAGCAGCCATCTAAGCACGAACACTGAAGCTTTCTTT. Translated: CASSHLSTNTEAFF.

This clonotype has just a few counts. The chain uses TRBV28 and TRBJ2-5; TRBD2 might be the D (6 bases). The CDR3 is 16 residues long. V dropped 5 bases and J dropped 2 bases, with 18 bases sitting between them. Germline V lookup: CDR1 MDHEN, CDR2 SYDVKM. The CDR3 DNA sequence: TGTGCCAGCAGTCGTCCCGGGAGTCTTATACAAGAGACCCAGTACTTC. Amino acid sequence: CASSRPGSLIQETQYF. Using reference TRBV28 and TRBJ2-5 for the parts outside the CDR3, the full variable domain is DVKVTQSSRYLVKRTGEKVFLECVQDMDHENMFWYRQDPGLGLRLIYFSYDVKMKEKGDIPEGYSVSREKKERFSLILESASTNQTSMYLCASSRPGSLIQETQYFGPGTRLLVL.

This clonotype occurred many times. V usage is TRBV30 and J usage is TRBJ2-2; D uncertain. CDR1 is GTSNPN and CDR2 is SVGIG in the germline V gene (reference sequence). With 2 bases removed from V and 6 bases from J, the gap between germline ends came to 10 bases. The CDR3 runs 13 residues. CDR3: CAWSQVGPGELFF. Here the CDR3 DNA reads TGTGCCTGGAGTCAAGTTGGTCCCGGGGAGCTGTTTTTT.

CDR3 DNA: TGTGCCACCAGCAGAGATCGGAGGGTAGAGCAGTACTTC. Translated: CATSRDRRVEQYF. This chain connects TRBV24-1 to TRBJ2-7; possibly TRBD2 for D (6 bases). Per the germline V gene, CDR1 is KGHDR and CDR2 is SFDVKD. The germline V and J ends were trimmed by 7 bases and 7 bases, with 16 bases remaining between them. The CDR3 totals 13 residues.

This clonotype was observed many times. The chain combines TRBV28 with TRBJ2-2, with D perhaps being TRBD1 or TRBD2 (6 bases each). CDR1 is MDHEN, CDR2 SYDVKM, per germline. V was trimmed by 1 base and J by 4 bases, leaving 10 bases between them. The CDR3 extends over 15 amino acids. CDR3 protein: CASSLSGGPTGELFF. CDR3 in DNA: TGTGCCAGCAGTTTATCCGGGGGCCCCACCGGGGAGCTGTTTTTT.

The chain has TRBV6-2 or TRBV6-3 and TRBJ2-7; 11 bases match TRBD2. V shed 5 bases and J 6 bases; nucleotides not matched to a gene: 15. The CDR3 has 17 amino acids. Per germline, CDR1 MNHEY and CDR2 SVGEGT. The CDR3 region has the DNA TGTGCCAGCAGTCCCGGCGGTCTAGCGGGAGGACGTAGCGAGCAGTACTTC. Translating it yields CASSPGGLAGGRSEQYF.

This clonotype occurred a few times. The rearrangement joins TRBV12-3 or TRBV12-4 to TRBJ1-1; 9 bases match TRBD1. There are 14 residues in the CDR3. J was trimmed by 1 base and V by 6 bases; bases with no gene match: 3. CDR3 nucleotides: TGTGCCAGCAGACAGGGGGCCAAGAACACTGAAGCTTTCTTT. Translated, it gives CASRQGAKNTEAFF.

The CDR3 region has the DNA TGTGCCAGTAGTATTCAGGGGGACAATCAGCCCCAGCATTTT. The encoded protein is CASSIQGDNQPQHF. J is TRBJ1-5 and V is TRBV19; 7 bases line up with TRBD1. CDR1 LNHDA and CDR2 SQIVND come from the germline V gene (reference sequence). The ends lost 3 bases at V and 3 bases at J; junction bases unmatched: 2. The CDR3 contains 14 residues. Full variable domain (outside the CDR3, taken from reference TRBV19 and TRBJ1-5): DGGITQSPKYLFRKEGQNVTLSCEQNLNHDAMYWYRQDPGQGLRLIYYSQIVNDFQKGDIAEGYSVSREKKESFPLTVTSAQKNPTAFYLCASSIQGDNQPQHFGDGTRLSIL.

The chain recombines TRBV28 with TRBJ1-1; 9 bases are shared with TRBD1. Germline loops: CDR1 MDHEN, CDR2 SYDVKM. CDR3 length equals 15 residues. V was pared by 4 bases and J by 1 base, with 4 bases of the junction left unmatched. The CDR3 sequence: CASSYTGGRNTEAFF. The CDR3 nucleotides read TGTGCCAGCAGTTATACAGGGGGCAGGAACACTGAAGCTTTCTTT.

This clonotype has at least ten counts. The CDR3 bases are TGTGCCAGCAGTATAGCAGTAGCCAAAAACATTCAGTACTTC. Translated, it gives CASSIAVAKNIQYF. The V gene is TRBV28, the J gene TRBJ2-4, with D uncertain. Germline lookup yields CDR1 MDHEN and CDR2 SYDVKM. The V and J ends lost 5 bases and 0 bases respectively, with 8 bases between them. The CDR3 is 14 amino acids.

CDR3 bases: TGCAGTGCTAGCCGAGGGGTTCAAGAGACCCAGTACTTC. It specifies CSASRGVQETQYF. The chain couples TRBV20-1 to TRBJ2-5; either TRBD1 or TRBD2 may supply D (5 bases each). The V and J ends lost 3 bases and 2 bases respectively, with 10 bases between them. CDR1 is DFQATT and CDR2 is SNEGSKA in the germline V gene (reference sequence). The CDR3 spans 13 residues.

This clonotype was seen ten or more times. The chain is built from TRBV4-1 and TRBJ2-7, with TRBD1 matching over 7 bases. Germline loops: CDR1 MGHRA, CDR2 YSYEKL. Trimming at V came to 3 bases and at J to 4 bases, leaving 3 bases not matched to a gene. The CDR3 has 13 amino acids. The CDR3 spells CASSHAQGYEQYF. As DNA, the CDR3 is TGCGCCAGCAGCCACGCACAGGGGTACGAGCAGTACTTC.

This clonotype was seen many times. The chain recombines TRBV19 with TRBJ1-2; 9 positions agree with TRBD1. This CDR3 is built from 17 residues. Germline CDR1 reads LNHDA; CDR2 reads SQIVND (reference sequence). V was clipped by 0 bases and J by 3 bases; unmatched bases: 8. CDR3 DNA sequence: TGTGCCAGTAGTATAGATCGCAGACAGGGGGTGGACTATGGCTACACCTTC. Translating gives CASSIDRRQGVDYGYTF.

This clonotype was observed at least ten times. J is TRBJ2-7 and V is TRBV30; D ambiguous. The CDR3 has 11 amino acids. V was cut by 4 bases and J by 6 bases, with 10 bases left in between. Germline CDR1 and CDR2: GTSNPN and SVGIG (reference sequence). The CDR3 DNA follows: TGTGCCTGGATGAGCATGGGCGAGCAGTACTTC. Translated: CAWMSMGEQYF.

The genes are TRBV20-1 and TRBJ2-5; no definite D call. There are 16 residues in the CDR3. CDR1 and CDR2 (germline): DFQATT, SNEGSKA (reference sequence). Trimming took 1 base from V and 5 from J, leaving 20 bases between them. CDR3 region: CSARALLIGSGETQYF. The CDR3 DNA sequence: TGCAGTGCTAGAGCCCTATTAATTGGCTCTGGGGAGACCCAGTACTTC.

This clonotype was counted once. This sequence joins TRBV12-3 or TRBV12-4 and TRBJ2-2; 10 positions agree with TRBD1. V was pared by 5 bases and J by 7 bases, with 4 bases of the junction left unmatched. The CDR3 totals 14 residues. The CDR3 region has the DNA TGTGCCAGCAGTCCGGGACAGGGGATCGGGGAGCTGTTTTTT. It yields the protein CASSPGQGIGELFF.

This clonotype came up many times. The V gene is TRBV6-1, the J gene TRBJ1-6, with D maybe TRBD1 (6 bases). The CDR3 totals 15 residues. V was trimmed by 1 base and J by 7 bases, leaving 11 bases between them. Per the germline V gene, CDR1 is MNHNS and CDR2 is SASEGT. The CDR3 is CASSEVGQMNSPLHF. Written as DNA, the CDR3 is TGTGCCAGCAGTGAAGTCGGACAGATGAATTCACCCCTCCACTTT.

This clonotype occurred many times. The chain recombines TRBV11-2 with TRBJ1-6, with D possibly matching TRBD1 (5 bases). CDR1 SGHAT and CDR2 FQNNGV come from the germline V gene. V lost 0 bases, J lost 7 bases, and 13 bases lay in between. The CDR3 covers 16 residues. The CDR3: CASSLDPGQGNSPLHF. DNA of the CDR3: TGTGCCAGCAGCTTAGATCCTGGGCAGGGAAATTCACCCCTCCACTTT.

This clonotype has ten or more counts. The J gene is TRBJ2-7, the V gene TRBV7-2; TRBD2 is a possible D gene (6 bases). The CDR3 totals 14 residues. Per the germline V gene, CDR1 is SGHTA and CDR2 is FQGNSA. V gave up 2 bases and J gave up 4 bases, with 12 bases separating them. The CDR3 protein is CASSLQRTIYEQYF. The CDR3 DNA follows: TGTGCCAGCAGCTTACAGAGGACTATTTACGAGCAGTACTTC.

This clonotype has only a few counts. The CDR3 is CASSSWTAQETQYF. The DNA for the CDR3 is TGTGCCAGCAGCTCCTGGACAGCACAAGAGACCCAGTACTTC. J is TRBJ2-5 and V is TRBV28; a possible D gene is TRBD1 (6 bases). The length of the CDR3 is 14 residues. V was trimmed by 6 bases and J by 2 bases, leaving 13 bases between them. Looked up from germline, CDR1 is MDHEN and CDR2 is SYDVKM.

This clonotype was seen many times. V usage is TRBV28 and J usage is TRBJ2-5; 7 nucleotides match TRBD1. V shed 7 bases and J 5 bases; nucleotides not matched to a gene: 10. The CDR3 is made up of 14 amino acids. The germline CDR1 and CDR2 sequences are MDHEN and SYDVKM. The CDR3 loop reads CASIPGQHRETQYF. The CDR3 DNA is TGTGCCAGCATCCCGGGACAGCACCGGGAGACCCAGTACTTC. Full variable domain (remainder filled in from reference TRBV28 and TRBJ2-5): DVKVTQSSRYLVKRTGEKVFLECVQDMDHENMFWYRQDPGLGLRLIYFSYDVKMKEKGDIPEGYSVSREKKERFSLILESASTNQTSMYLCASIPGQHRETQYFGPGTRLLVL.

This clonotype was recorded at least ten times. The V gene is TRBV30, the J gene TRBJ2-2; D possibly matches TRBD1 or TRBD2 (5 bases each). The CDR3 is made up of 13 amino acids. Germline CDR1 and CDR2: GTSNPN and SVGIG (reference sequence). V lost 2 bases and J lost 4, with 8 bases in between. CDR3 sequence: CAWSQGRTGELFF. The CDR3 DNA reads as TGTGCCTGGAGTCAGGGACGCACCGGGGAGCTGTTTTTT.